This T cell receptor beta chain appears in the sequencing data of a study of T cell changes during pregnancy in multiple sclerosis. Germline assignment: CDR1 SGDLS and CDR2 YYNGEE. The CDR3 is 15 amino acids. With V trimmed by 2 bases and J by 2 bases, 3 bases remained unmatched. Libraries were prepared by immunoSEQ multiplex PCR; TCRdb keeps only in-frame clonotypes and omits some of them. The sample comprises 35,000 to 55,000 clones, 93% of which are singletons, and roughly 4% rests with the top ten. The genes are TRBV9 and TRBJ2-1; 8 positions match TRBD1. The TCR comes from a female donor with multiple sclerosis, enrolled in a pregnancy study. Sequences were derived from CD8+ T cells from peripheral blood mononuclear cells, sampled after pregnancy. This CDR3 reads CASSVETGAYNEQFF. CDR3 nucleotides: TGTGCCAGCAGCGTCGAGACAGGGGCCTACAATGAGCAGTTCTTC.